This T cell receptor beta chain was retrieved from a study of beta chain features in type 1 diabetes. V shed 6 bases and J shed 0 bases, with 12 bases lying between them. Per the germline V gene, CDR1 is SGHAT and CDR2 is FQNNGV. The CDR3 extends over 15 amino acids. The whole isolated RNA underwent reverse transcription, so sequencing captured expressed TCRB transcripts. Measured with immunoSEQ multiplex PCR; TCRdb has only the in-frame clones, and not every one. Of 100,000 to 150,000 clones in the sample, 9% were seen once. To note about this clone: Its antigen is unidentified.

Study findings and constraints: Across all four CD4+ subsets, people with type 1 diabetes showed modestly shorter TCRB CDR3s.

The V and J genes are TRBV11-2 and TRBJ2-1; the D gene is possibly TRBD2 (5 bases). The sample taken for sequencing was central memory CD4+ T cells from blood. The receptor comes from a man aged 25-45 years with type 1 diabetes. The DNA for the CDR3 is TGTGCCAGCAGTCCGGACTGGTCCTCCTACAATGAGCAGTTCTTC. Amino acid sequence: CASSPDWSSYNEQFF.